The 8 T cell receptor beta chains listed next were all sequenced from one sample in a study of blood T cell repertoires in COVID-19. Profiled with immunoSEQ multiplex PCR; TCRdb holds only in-frame clones, not every one. There are some 80,000 clones in the sample; 70% to 90% occur only once, and about 20% lies in the top ten. The sequencing sample was made of peripheral blood. The receptors were sampled from a woman older than 75 in a cohort sampled during active or convalescent COVID-19.

The chain is built from TRBV6-6 and TRBJ1-4, with 9 bases identical to TRBD1. CDR1 is MNHNY, CDR2 SVGAGI, per germline (reference sequence). The CDR3 sequence is 15 residues long. J was trimmed by 8 bases and V by 5 bases; bases with no gene match: 9. The CDR3 coding sequence is TGTGCCAGCAGTACACAGGGGGCGCGTTCCGAAAAACTGTTTTTT. This translates into CASSTQGARSEKLFF.

The rearrangement joins TRBV12-3 or TRBV12-4 to TRBJ1-2; D might be TRBD1 (6 bases). V was trimmed by 7 bases and J by 8 bases, leaving 14 bases between them. The CDR3 length is 12 residues. The CDR3 here is CASTAAGEGYTF. The DNA of the CDR3 is TGTGCCAGCACGGCAGCAGGGGAAGGCTACACCTTC.

This sequence joins TRBV11-2 and TRBJ1-6; tentatively, D is TRBD1 (5 bases). Looked up from germline, CDR1 is SGHAT and CDR2 is FQNNGV. This CDR3 region has 14 residues. Trimming removed 4 bases at V and 6 bases at J, with 10 bases between. In nucleotides, the CDR3 is TGTGCCAGCAGCTCACGGACATCTAATTCACCCCTCCACTTT. This encodes CASSSRTSNSPLHF.

V gene TRBV4-2 combines with J gene TRBJ1-2, with 7 nucleotides matching TRBD1. This CDR3 region has 16 residues. Germline-derived CDR1 and CDR2 are LGHNA and YNFKEQ. J gave up 4 bases and V 0 bases, and 8 bases lay outside the gene matches. The DNA for the CDR3 is TGTGCCAGCAGCCAAGAGGGAACAGGGGCGGCCTATGGCTACACCTTC. It encodes CASSQEGTGAAYGYTF.

The chain is built from TRBV11-3 and TRBJ2-7; possible D gene TRBD1, 6 bases. Trimming removed 1 base at V and 6 bases at J, with 10 bases between. The CDR3 contains 13 residues. Germline values: CDR1 SGHNT, CDR2 YENEEA. The CDR3 loop reads CASSLVLTGEQYV. The CDR3 nucleotides read TGTGCCAGCAGCTTAGTCCTGACAGGCGAGCAGTACGTC.

This clone was seen more than once but under ten times. The chain has TRBV29-1 and TRBJ2-2, with D possibly matching TRBD2 (5 bases). The germline V gene encodes CDR1 SQVTM and CDR2 ANQGSEA. The CDR3 totals 13 residues. Trimming left V 6 bases short and J 4 bases short, with 12 bases between. The chain's CDR3 is CSVTDSPTGELFF. CDR3 DNA: TGCAGCGTGACGGACTCTCCCACCGGGGAGCTGTTTTTT.

J is TRBJ2-2 and V is TRBV7-9, with TRBD1 as a possible D gene (6 bases). Germline CDR1 reads SEHNR; CDR2 reads FQNEAQ (reference sequence). CDR3 size: 14 residues. Deletions cut 8 bases from V and 3 bases from J, with 13 bases between. This CDR3 reads CASQGRADTGELFF. CDR3 in DNA: TGTGCCAGCCAGGGGCGGGCCGACACCGGGGAGCTGTTTTTT.

The V call is TRBV5-1, the J call TRBJ1-3, with D hard to call. Per germline, CDR1 SGHRS and CDR2 YFSETQ. The CDR3 covers 16 residues. V was clipped by 4 bases and J by 2 bases, with 16 bases between them. CDR3 sequence reads: CASSPEGLGTGNTIYF. The CDR3 nucleotides are TGCGCCAGCAGCCCTGAGGGCTTGGGAACTGGAAACACCATATATTTT. The whole variable domain, remainder taken from reference TRBV5-1 and TRBJ1-3, is KAGVTQTPRYLIKTRGQQVTLSCSPISGHRSVSWYQQTPGQGLQFLFEYFSETQRNKGNFPGRFSGRQFSNSRSEMNVSTLELGDSALYLCASSPEGLGTGNTIYFGEGSWLTVV.